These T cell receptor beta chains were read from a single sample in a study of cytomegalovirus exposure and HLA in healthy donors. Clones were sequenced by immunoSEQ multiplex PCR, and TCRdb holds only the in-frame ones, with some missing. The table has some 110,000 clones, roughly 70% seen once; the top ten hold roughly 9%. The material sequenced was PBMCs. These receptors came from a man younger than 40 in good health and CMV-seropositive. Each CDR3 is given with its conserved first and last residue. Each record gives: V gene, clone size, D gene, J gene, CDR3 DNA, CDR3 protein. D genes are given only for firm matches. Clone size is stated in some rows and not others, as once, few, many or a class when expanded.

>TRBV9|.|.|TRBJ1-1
TGTGCCAGCAGCGTACAGGGCAGGGACACTGAAGCTTTCTTT
CASSVQGRDTEAFF
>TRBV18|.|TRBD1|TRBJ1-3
TGTGCCAGCTCCCTCCGGGACAGCTCTGGAAACGCCATATATTTT
CASSLRDSSGNAIYF
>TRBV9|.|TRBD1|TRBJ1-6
TGTGCCAGCAGCGTCCGCCGGGACAGGGATAATTCACCCCTCCACTTT
CASSVRRDRDNSPLHF
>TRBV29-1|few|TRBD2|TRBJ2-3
TGCAGCGCCTCCGCGGGAGAAGATACGCAGTATTTT
CSASAGEDTQYF
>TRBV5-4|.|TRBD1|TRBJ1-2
TGTGCCAGCAGCCCTGCTGTGGGACAGGGGACCTATGGCTACACCTTC
CASSPAVGQGTYGYTF
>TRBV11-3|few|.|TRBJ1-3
TGTGCCAGCAGCTTTGGCAGGGCCTCTGGAAACACCATATATTTT
CASSFGRASGNTIYF
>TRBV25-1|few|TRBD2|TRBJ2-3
TGTGCCAGCAGTGAATATAGGGGCGGGAGGGCCCAGGATACGCAGTATTTT
CASSEYRGGRAQDTQYF
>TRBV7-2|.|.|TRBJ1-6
TGTGCCAGCAGCTTAGGCAGCGGTTATATAGGTTCACCCCTCCACTTT
CASSLGSGYIGSPLHF
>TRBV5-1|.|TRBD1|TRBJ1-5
TGCGCCAGCAGCTTGGTTCCGGACAGGGGGCAAGGAGCCCAGCATTTT
CASSLVPDRGQGAQHF
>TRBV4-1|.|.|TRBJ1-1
TGCGCCAGCAGCCCCGATTCGACAGCGAACACTGAAGCTTTCTTT
CASSPDSTANTEAFF
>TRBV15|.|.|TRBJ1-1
TGTGCCACCAGCAGAGATCGGCAGGCGATGAACCCTGAAGCTTTCTTT
CATSRDRQAMNPEAFF
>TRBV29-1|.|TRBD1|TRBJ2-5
TGCAGCGTTGAAGAGACAGGGTCGGGGGAGACCCAGTACTTC
CSVEETGSGETQYF
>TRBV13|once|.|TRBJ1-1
TGTGCCAGCAGCCCCCTTATGAACACTGAAGCTTTCTTT
CASSPLMNTEAFF
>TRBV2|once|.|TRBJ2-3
TGTGCCACGGGTGAACAGGGAATTAGCACAGATACGCAGTATTTT
CATGEQGISTDTQYF
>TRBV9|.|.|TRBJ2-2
TGTGCCAGCAGCGTAGAAGAGGTCGGCGGGGAGCTGTTTTTT
CASSVEEVGGELFF
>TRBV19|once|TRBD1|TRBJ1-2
TGTGCCAGTAGTATCGGACAGGGCGTCTATGGCTACACCTTC
CASSIGQGVYGYTF
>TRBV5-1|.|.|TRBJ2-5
TGCGCCAGCAGCCGGGGACTCGTTATCCCAGAGACCCAGTACTTC
CASSRGLVIPETQYF
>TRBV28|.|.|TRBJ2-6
TGTGCCAGCAGTCTAAGCTCTGGGGCCAACGTCCTGACTTTC
CASSLSSGANVLTF
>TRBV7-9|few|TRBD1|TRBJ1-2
TGTGCCAGCAGCCCTCAGGGGGCCCATTATGGCTACACCTTC
CASSPQGAHYGYTF
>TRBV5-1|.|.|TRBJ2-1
TGCGCCAGCAGCGGAAGACAGCCAGGTTCCAATGAGCAGTTCTTC
CASSGRQPGSNEQFF
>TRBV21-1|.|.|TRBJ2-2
TGTGCCAGCAGCAGCGCGGGACAGGTGATGAACACCGGGGAGCTGTTTTTT
CASSSAGQVMNTGELFF